These 20 T cell receptor beta chains came from one sample sequenced in a study of post-analysis software for immune sequencing data. Study-level findings and limits: With TRBV5-6, TRBV5-1 and TRBV20-1 included, 4 or 5 TRBV segments were more frequent in patients than in controls.

These receptors' antigens are unknown. TCR beta cDNA libraries had unique molecular identifiers. Each CDR3 protein gets one entry after TCRdb re-called the PCR reads with MiXCR. The sample comprises about 540,000 distinct CDR3 sequences, less than 40% of which are singletons, and 6% rests with the top ten. The sequencing sample was made of blood. The receptors derive from a girl aged 2 to 17 with multiple sclerosis.

The chain joins TRBV3-1 to TRBJ2-7, with TRBD2 identical over 10 bases. After removal of 5 bases from V and 3 bases from J, the junction contained 10 bases not matched to a gene. This CDR3 contains 16 residues. CDR1 LGHDT and CDR2 YNNKEL come from the germline V gene (reference sequence). In DNA form, the CDR3 reads TGTGCCAGCAGCAAGAATATAGCGGGGGGCGTCTACGAGCAGTACTTC. Its translation: CASSKNIAGGVYEQYF.

V gene TRBV12-3 or TRBV12-4 combines with J gene TRBJ1-6; maybe TRBD1 (5 bases). The length of the CDR3 is 15 residues. The V end lost 4 bases, the J end lost 4 bases, and 11 bases lay between the germline ends. The CDR3 DNA reads TGTGCCAGCAGTTCCCAGGACACTTATAATTCACCCCTCCACTTT. It translates to CASSSQDTYNSPLHF.

V is TRBV2 and J is TRBJ2-3; possibly TRBD2 for D (5 bases). The germline gives CDR1 SNHLY, CDR2 FYNNEI. The CDR3 loop spans 13 amino acids. The germline V and J ends were trimmed by 8 bases and 5 bases, with 14 bases remaining between them. The CDR3 protein is CASAMSGIDTQYF. The CDR3 DNA follows: TGTGCCAGCGCTATGTCCGGGATAGATACGCAGTATTTT.

This clonotype was counted at least ten times. This rearrangement joins TRBV4-1 to TRBJ1-2; unclear D gene. The germline V gene has CDR1 MGHRA and CDR2 YSYEKL. This CDR3 is 13 amino acids long. Trimming removed 0 bases from V and 13 bases from J, with 15 bases in between. CDR3 in amino acids: CASSQDGVSRATF. The CDR3 nucleotides read TGCGCCAGCAGCCAAGACGGGGTCAGCCGGGCCACCTTC.

The CDR3 DNA is TGTGCCAGCAGCTACCAGGGGGTGAGGGAAAAACTGTTTTTT. Its protein is CASSYQGVREKLFF. The chain employs TRBV7-9 and TRBJ1-4, with 7 bases matching TRBD1. CDR1 is SEHNR, CDR2 FQNEAQ, per germline (reference sequence). The ends lost 4 bases at V and 8 bases at J; junction bases unmatched: 7. The CDR3 has 14 amino acids.

This clonotype has just a few counts. V and J are TRBV6-5 and TRBJ2-7; tentatively, D is TRBD1 or TRBD2 (6 bases each). Between the trimmed V and J ends, which lost 2 bases and 10 bases, there was a span of 15 bases. CDR3 length equals 13 residues. Per germline, CDR1 MNHEY and CDR2 SVGAGI. The CDR3 here is CASSYGGQEAQYF. In nucleotides, the CDR3 is TGTGCCAGCAGTTACGGGGGGCAGGAGGCCCAGTACTTC.

For this clonotype: Without the conserved terminal phenylalanine or tryptophan, this CDR3 likely stems from a read error. This rearrangement joins TRBV5-1 to TRBJ2-5; D is perhaps TRBD1 (6 bases). Germline V gene data show CDR1 as SGHRS and CDR2 as YFSETQ. The length of the CDR3 is 14 residues. V lost 1 base to trimming and J lost 5 bases, with 12 bases between them. CDR3 sequence: CASSLQGPGETQYC. The CDR3 DNA follows: TGCGCCAGCAGCTTGCAGGGGCCTGGGGAGACCCAGTACTGC.

This clonotype came up a few times. This rearrangement joins TRBV5-6 to TRBJ1-5; a weak D match, TRBD1 (6 bases). The germline CDR1 and CDR2 sequences are SGHDT and YYEEEE. Trimming removed 4 bases from V and 7 bases from J, with 15 bases in between. The CDR3 covers 14 residues. The CDR3 DNA follows: TGTGCCAGCAGCGTAACGGGACAATCCCAGCCCCAGCATTTT. The encoded protein is CASSVTGQSQPQHF.

This chain joins TRBV3-1 and TRBJ1-6; TRBD1 aligns across 7 bases. J was trimmed by 11 bases and V by 3 bases; bases with no gene match: 7. The CDR3 length is 14 residues. Germline values: CDR1 LGHDT, CDR2 YNNKEL (reference sequence). CDR3 amino acids: CASSHWGQLTPLHF. CDR3 sequence (DNA): TGTGCCAGCAGCCACTGGGGACAGCTAACACCCCTCCACTTT.

The CDR3 bases are TGTGCCAGCAGCCCGGGGAGCGGTCAGCCCCAGCATTTT. It yields the protein CASSPGSGQPQHF. The rearrangement joins TRBV3-1 to TRBJ1-5; D is ambiguous. This CDR3 region has 13 residues. Germline assignment: CDR1 LGHDT and CDR2 YNNKEL (reference sequence). Trimming took off 4 bases at V and 6 bases at J, with 10 bases between the two ends.

This chain connects TRBV20-1 to TRBJ1-2; D ambiguous. The CDR3 spans 13 residues. Germline CDR1 DFQATT, CDR2 SNEGSKA (reference sequence). V was clipped by 6 bases and J by 2 bases, with 13 bases between them. As DNA, the CDR3 is TGCAGTGCCTTACGGGTGTCCAACTATGGCTACACCTTC. Its translation is CSALRVSNYGYTF.

This clonotype was seen more than once but under ten times. The V call is TRBV6-5, the J call TRBJ1-6; 12 bases line up with TRBD1. CDR3 length equals 17 residues. Germline CDR1 MNHEY, CDR2 SVGAGI. With V trimmed by 2 bases and J by 13 bases, 12 bases remained unmatched. CDR3 DNA sequence: TGTGCCAGCAGTTACCTCACGGGACAGGGGGCTCTAATTCCCCTCCACTTT. It yields the protein CASSYLTGQGALIPLHF.

The table lists this clonotype with a few counts. The chain is built from TRBV2 and TRBJ1-2; D not resolved. V dropped 6 bases and J dropped 0 bases, with 8 bases sitting between them. Per the germline V gene, CDR1 is SNHLY and CDR2 is FYNNEI. The CDR3 consists of 13 residues. CDR3 loop: CASRGGSNYGYTF. CDR3 in DNA: TGTGCCAGCAGGGGAGGATCTAACTATGGCTACACCTTC.

There are a few counts of this clonotype. V and J are TRBV10-1 and TRBJ2-3, with unresolved D. CDR3 length: 14 residues. V was clipped by 2 bases and J by 8 bases, with 14 bases between them. CDR1 is WNHNN, CDR2 SYGVQD, per germline (reference sequence). The CDR3 reads CASSEPTGPLTQYF. CDR3 bases: TGCGCCAGCAGTGAGCCCACCGGGCCCCTTACGCAGTATTTT.

In this sample, this clonotype turned up a few times. V gene TRBV20-1 combines with J gene TRBJ2-6; D is undetermined. The germline gives CDR1 DFQATT, CDR2 SNEGSKA (reference sequence). V was clipped by 0 bases and J by 1 base, with 10 bases between them. The CDR3 consists of 16 residues. The CDR3 sequence is CSARDVAGSGANVLTF. For the CDR3, the DNA is TGCAGTGCTAGAGATGTGGCCGGGTCTGGGGCCAACGTCCTGACTTTC.

V is TRBV2 and J is TRBJ2-3; D not resolved. The CDR3 length is 14 residues. Trimming took off 7 bases at V and 4 bases at J, with 15 bases between the two ends. Germline V gene sequence: CDR1 SNHLY, CDR2 FYNNEI. The CDR3 sequence: CASIPPQAPDTQYF. The CDR3 coding sequence is TGTGCCAGCATCCCTCCCCAAGCCCCAGATACGCAGTATTTT.

This clonotype has a handful of counts. The chain uses TRBV7-9 and TRBJ1-2, with 10 bases aligning to TRBD1. CDR1 and CDR2 (germline): SEHNR, FQNEAQ (reference sequence). Trimming cost V 5 bases and J 7 bases; bases outside gene matches: 16. The CDR3 is 17 residues long. This CDR3 is CASSPFTDRGQSSGYTF. The DNA of the CDR3 is TGTGCCAGCAGCCCTTTCACCGACAGGGGGCAAAGTTCTGGCTACACCTTC.

The chain is built from TRBV5-1 and TRBJ2-5; D may be TRBD2 (7 bases). Germline V gene data show CDR1 as SGHRS and CDR2 as YFSETQ. CDR3 length: 14 residues. V was clipped by 3 bases and J by 5 bases, with 14 bases between them. CDR3 sequence (DNA): TGCGCCAGCAGCTCCTTACAGGGAGGGGAGACCCAGTACTTC. This gives the protein CASSSLQGGETQYF.

In this sample, this clonotype turned up a few times. The junction differs from germline at one of its ends, possibly a read error. The chain recombines TRBV6-5 with TRBJ2-6; D gene unclear. Germline CDR1 reads MNHEY; CDR2 reads SVGAGI. The CDR3 is 16 amino acids. The CDR3 DNA sequence: TGTGCCGGCAGTTACCCCTCGAGGACTGGGGCCAACGTCCTGACTTTC. Its translation is CAGSYPSRTGANVLTF.

The chain joins TRBV3-1 to TRBJ2-7, with D unclear. The V gene lost 0 bases and the J gene lost 1 base, with 13 bases spanning the gap. Germline-derived CDR1 and CDR2 are LGHDT and YNNKEL (reference sequence). This CDR3 has 16 residues. The CDR3 nucleotides are TGTGCCAGCAGCCAAGATCACACTGTGGGGTCCTACGAGCAGTACTTC. Its protein product is CASSQDHTVGSYEQYF.